These T cell receptor beta chains were read from a single sample in a study of shared clonotypes between healthy human individuals. Clones were read by immunoSEQ multiplex PCR, and TCRdb kept only the in-frame ones, dropping some. The sample consists of some 1 million clones, approximately 76% of them appearing once. The sample was memory CD4+ T cells sorted from blood. These receptor sequences come from a man between 18 and 35 years old in good health. The CDR3 runs from the conserved cysteine through the conserved F or W. D genes are given only for firm matches. The size field is filled for only some rows; it gives once, few, many or a size class.

>TRBD2|TRBJ2-3|NA|TRBV7-2
CASSLGLAGVWDTQYF
TGTGCCAGCAGCTTAGGTTTGGCGGGAGTTTGGGATACGCAGTATTTT
>NA|TRBJ2-1|few|TRBV5-1
CASSLSRGGYEQFF
TGCGCCAGCAGCTTGAGCAGGGGCGGATATGAGCAGTTCTTC
>NA|TRBJ2-1|NA|TRBV5-4
CASSLGGLTNEQFF
TGTGCCAGCAGCTTGGGGGGACTCACCAATGAGCAGTTCTTC
>NA|TRBJ1-5|NA|TRBV5-6
CASSSSAGFNQPQHF
TGTGCCAGCAGCTCAAGTGCCGGGTTCAACCAGCCCCAGCATTTT
>NA|TRBJ1-2|NA|TRBV6-4
CASSRTAANYGYTF
TGTGCCAGCAGTCGGACGGCCGCTAACTATGGCTACACCTTC
>NA|TRBJ2-3|NA|TRBV18
CASSQSQGTDTQYF
TGTGCCAGCTCCCAGTCCCAGGGCACAGATACGCAGTATTTT
>TRBD1|TRBJ2-5|NA|TRBV9
CASSVDLGGQGRTQYF
TGTGCCAGCAGCGTAGATCTGGGGGGACAGGGGCGAACCCAGTACTTC
>TRBD1|TRBJ1-1|NA|TRBV7-2
CASSLRDRPNTEAFF
TGTGCCAGCAGCTTACGGGACAGACCGAACACTGAAGCTTTCTTT
>NA|TRBJ1-2|NA|TRBV2
CATEPGPQRTNYGYTF
TGTGCCACAGAACCGGGCCCCCAAAGGACTAACTATGGCTACACCTTC
>NA|TRBJ2-5|NA|TRBV7-2
CASSLLAGTETQYF
TGTGCCAGCAGCTTATTGGCAGGGACGGAGACCCAGTACTTC
>TRBD1|TRBJ2-1|NA|TRBV11-3
CASSLPGQGFNEQFF
TGTGCCAGCAGTCTCCCGGGACAGGGTTTCAATGAGCAGTTCTTC
>NA|TRBJ1-1|once|TRBV11-2
CASSLAGKSNTEAFF
TGTGCCAGCAGCTTAGCGGGGAAGTCGAACACTGAAGCTTTCTTT
>TRBD1|TRBJ1-3|NA|TRBV4-2
CASSRGTDSGNTIYF
TGTGCCAGCAGCCGCGGGACAGACTCTGGAAACACCATATATTTT
>NA|TRBJ2-2|NA|TRBV6-1
CASSEKFRSVRTGELFF
TGTGCCAGCAGTGAAAAGTTTCGGTCCGTTAGAACCGGGGAGCTGTTTTTT
>TRBD2|TRBJ2-7|once|TRBV19
CASSQGTSGIPYEQYF
TGTGCCAGTAGTCAGGGGACTAGCGGGATACCCTACGAGCAGTACTTC
>TRBD1|TRBJ2-7|NA|TRBV30
CACTERTGREQYF
TGTGCCTGCACCGAACGGACAGGTCGCGAGCAGTACTTC
>NA|TRBJ1-4|few|TRBV6-6
CASSLSIGRNEKLFF
TGTGCCAGCAGTTTATCCATAGGCCGTAATGAAAAACTGTTTTTT
>NA|TRBJ2-5|NA|TRBV7-8
CASSLGRLNQETQYF
TGTGCCAGCAGCTTAGGCAGACTAAACCAAGAGACCCAGTACTTC